The 8 T cell receptor beta chains below all came from one sample that was sequenced in a study of cytomegalovirus exposure and HLA in healthy donors. In the PCR, 60 Vbeta and 13 Jbeta primers were used. The data were produced by immunoSEQ multiplex PCR, yet TCRdb's version contains in-frame clones alone and is incomplete. Reported are just under 80,000 clones; the ten largest clones contain 3% to 4%. Sequenced material: PBMCs. All receptors derive from a man in his late teens or twenties in good health and CMV-seropositive.

The gene calls are TRBV6-6 and TRBJ2-7; 8 nucleotides agree with TRBD2. In germline, CDR1 is MNHNY, CDR2 SVGAGI (reference sequence). Trimming cost V 9 bases and J 3 bases; bases outside gene matches: 13. The CDR3 loop spans 15 amino acids. CDR3 sequence: CASLRGGVEDYEQYF. CDR3 nucleotides: TGTGCCAGTCTCCGGGGGGGGGTTGAGGACTACGAGCAGTACTTC.

This chain connects TRBV6-5 to TRBJ1-2; TRBD1 matches 9 bases. The CDR3 length is 15 residues. V lost 6 bases, J lost 7 bases, and 12 bases stayed unmatched. Per the germline V gene, CDR1 is MNHEY and CDR2 is SVGAGI. CDR3 region: CASRLRGTGLGGYTF. CDR3 DNA sequence: TGTGCCAGCAGATTACGGGGGACAGGGCTCGGTGGCTACACCTTC.

V is TRBV7-8 and J is TRBJ2-7; 9 bases are shared with TRBD2. Germline V gene lookup returns CDR1 SGHVS and CDR2 FQNEAQ. The CDR3 extends over 15 amino acids. V lost 6 bases to trimming and J lost 7 bases; unmatched junction nucleotides: 13. This CDR3 reads CASSRNLAGMREQYF. DNA for the CDR3: TGTGCCAGCAGTCGAAATCTAGCGGGAATGAGGGAGCAGTACTTC.

The V gene is TRBV5-1, the J gene TRBJ1-1, with 11 bases lining up with TRBD1. The CDR3 extends over 17 amino acids. CDR1 is SGHRS and CDR2 is YFSETQ in the germline V gene. The V and J ends lost 1 base and 4 bases, in that order; junction bases with no gene match: 9. The CDR3 protein is CASSLSRTGGAGTEAFF. CDR3 sequence (DNA): TGCGCCAGCAGCTTGTCTCGGACAGGGGGCGCGGGCACTGAAGCTTTCTTT.

The chain's CDR3 is CASSSGGVSGYTF. CDR3 DNA: TGTGCCAGCAGCTCAGGGGGAGTCTCTGGCTACACCTTC. The chain has TRBV5-6 and TRBJ1-2, with 7 bases identical to TRBD1. CDR1 is SGHDT, CDR2 YYEEEE, per germline. This CDR3 has 13 amino acids. J gave up 7 bases and V 3 bases, and 6 bases lay outside the gene matches.

This chain joins TRBV6-6 and TRBJ1-1; 11 nucleotides line up with TRBD1. The germline V gene encodes CDR1 MNHNY and CDR2 SVGAGI (reference sequence). Trimming cost V 4 bases and J 7 bases; bases outside gene matches: 5. There are 14 residues in the CDR3. As DNA, the CDR3 is TGTGCCAGCAGTTCGTTGGGACAGGGGGTTGAAGCTTTCTTT. Translation: CASSSLGQGVEAFF.

The genes are TRBV7-9 and TRBJ1-5; possibly TRBD1 for D (6 bases). Germline CDR1 SEHNR, CDR2 FQNEAQ (reference sequence). Trimming took off 5 bases at V and 6 bases at J, with 17 bases between the two ends. This CDR3 is built from 15 residues. CDR3 DNA sequence: TGTGCCAGCAGCCCCGCGGGGGGGGCAGGTCAGCCCCAGCATTTT. Amino acids: CASSPAGGAGQPQHF.

V gene TRBV29-1 combines with J gene TRBJ2-5, with D possibly TRBD1 on 6 matching bases. Germline V gene sequence: CDR1 SQVTM, CDR2 ANQGSEA. The CDR3 has 14 amino acids. V was shortened by 3 bases and J by 7 bases, with 18 bases between the two germline ends. The CDR3 DNA sequence: TGCAGCGTTGAGGGGACACCACTGGACGGGACCCAGTACTTC. Translated: CSVEGTPLDGTQYF.